These 18 T cell receptor beta chains were all obtained from the same sample, sequenced in a study of T cells in women clearing cervical HPV infection. Here immunoSEQ multiplex PCR was the method, and the copy in TCRdb shows in-frame clones only, minus some. Its listing shows roughly 40,000 clones. The material sequenced was blood buffy coat. The receptors stem from a woman aged 18-69 years with a cervical HPV16 infection that either progressed to CIN3+ or cleared (not recorded which).

Comments on this clone: Read data end 3 residues before the CDR3 end; the end is taken from the germline J gene. The V gene is TRBV10-2, the J gene TRBJ2-3, with TRBD2 matching 9 bases. V lost 6 bases to trimming and J lost 2 bases; unmatched junction nucleotides: 6. Germline CDR1 WSHSY, CDR2 SAAADI. The CDR3 length is 15 residues. CDR3 amino acids: CASSTSGLFTDTQYF. The sequenced CDR3 bases are TGCGCCAGCAGCACTAGCGGGTTGTTCACAGATACG.

With respect to this clone: The junction departs from the called germline gene at one end, perhaps through a read error. The CDR3 extends 3 residues past the end of the read, so its final part is completed from the germline J gene. The gene calls are TRBV29-1 and TRBJ1-3; 7 bases are shared with TRBD1. This CDR3 is built from 13 residues. The germline gives CDR1 SQVTM, CDR2 ANQGSEA. Partial CDR3 DNA: TGCAGCGTCCCCGGGGCAGGGGGAAACACG. It is translated as CSVPGAGGNT. The whole CDR3 region reads CSVPGAGGNTIYF.

Concerning this clone itself: Read sequence stops 3 residues before the CDR3 end, and the germline J gene provides the missing end. The V gene is TRBV2, the J gene TRBJ2-2, with 9 bases fitting TRBD2. V shed 9 bases, J shed 6 bases, and the junction held 8 bases outside the gene matches. Germline assignment: CDR1 SNHLY and CDR2 FYNNEI. CDR3 length: 14 amino acids. The CDR3 spells CARGGTSRPGELFF. The sequenced CDR3 bases are TGTGCCAGGGGAGGGACTAGCCGCCCCGGGGAG.

As concerns this clone: The read comes to an end 3 residues before the CDR3 does, leaving the germline J gene to fill in the end. The chain recombines TRBV11-1 with TRBJ2-7; no firm D call. This CDR3 is built from 13 residues. The V and J ends lost 4 bases and 6 bases respectively, with 13 bases between them. Germline V gives CDR1 SGHAT, CDR2 FQDESV (reference sequence). CDR3 protein: CASSSRLRSEQYF. CDR3 DNA (partial): TGTGCCAGCAGCTCCCGCCTACGATCCGAG. The variable domain in full, with the rest retrieved from reference TRBV11-1 and TRBJ2-7, is EAEVAQSPRYKITEKSQAVAFWCDPISGHATLYWYRQILGQGPELLVQFQDESVVDDSQLPKDRFSAERLKGVDSTLKIQPAELGDSAMYLCASSSRLRSEQYFGPGTRLTVT.

For this clone: Read sequence stops 3 residues before the CDR3 end, and the germline J gene provides the missing end. This chain uses TRBV20-1 with TRBJ2-1; D is unclear. The CDR3 loop spans 14 amino acids. Per the germline V gene, CDR1 is DFQATT and CDR2 is SNEGSKA (reference sequence). V dropped 2 bases and J dropped 8 bases, with 16 bases sitting between them. The CDR3 protein is CSARSVEKGDEQFF. The part of the CDR3 DNA that was read is TGCAGTGCTAGATCGGTGGAGAAGGGCGATGAG.

For this clone: Read sequence stops 3 residues before the CDR3 end, and the germline J gene provides the missing end. This sequence joins TRBV2 and TRBJ1-5; 12 nucleotides line up with TRBD1. Germline V gene lookup returns CDR1 SNHLY and CDR2 FYNNEI. The trim removed 8 bases at V and 8 bases at J, leaving 7 bases unmatched. This CDR3 has 14 amino acids. The CDR3 reads CASSGQGAREPQHF. The covered CDR3 bases are TGTGCCAGCTCGGGACAGGGGGCTCGAGAGCCC. The entire variable domain, with the rest obtained from reference TRBV2 and TRBJ1-5, is as follows: EPEVTQTPSHQVTQMGQEVILRCVPISNHLYFYWYRQILGQKVEFLVSFYNNEISEKSEIFDDQFSVERPDGSNFTLKIRSTKLEDSAMYFCASSGQGAREPQHFGDGTRLSIL.

With regard to this clone: The read halts 3 residues ahead of the CDR3 end, with the missing end drawn from the germline J gene. The chain has TRBV6-2 or TRBV6-3 and TRBJ2-7; 7 bases agree with TRBD1. The V gene end was trimmed by 7 bases and the J gene end by 5 bases; junction bases not matched to a gene: 8. CDR3 length equals 13 residues. Per the germline V gene, CDR1 is MNHEY and CDR2 is SVGEGT. The CDR3 spells CASTSTGPHEQYF. The sequenced CDR3 bases are TGTGCCAGCACCTCGACAGGGCCCCACGAG.

Comment on this clone: With the read ending 3 residues before the CDR3 end, the germline J gene is used to fill in that end. V gene TRBV18 combines with J gene TRBJ1-2; weak D call: TRBD1 (5 bases). The germline V gene has CDR1 KGHSH and CDR2 LQKENI. This CDR3 comprises 16 residues. The sequenced part of the CDR3 DNA is TGTGCCAGCTCACCTCAGCCGGGACTTTCGACCAATGAC. This translates into CASSPQPGLSTND. The entire CDR3 protein is CASSPQPGLSTNDYTF.

According to its frequency, this clone is medium-sized. The observed sequence ends 3 residues before the CDR3 terminus, with the missing tail filled in from the germline J gene. This chain connects TRBV30 to TRBJ1-4, with D possibly TRBD1 on 6 matching bases. Trimming cost V 3 bases and J 8 bases, with 16 bases left between them. Germline V gene sequence: CDR1 GTSNPN, CDR2 SVGIG (reference sequence). This CDR3 has 14 amino acids. The CDR3 DNA, read in part, is TGTGCCTGGAGAGGAAAGACAGGAGGGGAAAAA. Its protein is CAWRGKTGGEK. In full, the CDR3 reads CAWRGKTGGEKLFF.

With respect to this clone: Read coverage stops 3 residues before the CDR3 terminus; the germline J gene supplies the remainder. V is TRBV6-4 and J is TRBJ2-7; 10 bases fit TRBD2. The germline gives CDR1 MRHNA, CDR2 SNTAGT. Trimming cost V 6 bases and J 2 bases; bases outside gene matches: 4. This CDR3 is 14 amino acids long. The part of the CDR3 DNA that was read is TGTGCCAGCAGAACTGGGACTAGCGCCTACGAG. Its protein product is CASRTGTSAYE. The CDR3 in its entirety is CASRTGTSAYEQYF.

About this clone: The CDR3 end falls 3 residues outside the read, so it is completed with the germline J gene. V usage is TRBV7-9 and J usage is TRBJ1-2, with 7 bases fitting TRBD1. The germline V gene encodes CDR1 SEHNR and CDR2 FQNEAQ (reference sequence). The CDR3 totals 13 residues. The DNA read from the CDR3 is TGTGCCAGCAGCCCCGGACAGGCCAATGAC. Translated, it gives CASSPGQAND. In full, the CDR3 reads CASSPGQANDYTF.

As to this clone: The missing CDR3 end, 3 residues past where the read stops, is filled in from the germline J gene. The chain combines TRBV5-1 with TRBJ1-1; 8 positions agree with TRBD1. Germline V gives CDR1 SGHRS, CDR2 YFSETQ. V shed 4 bases and J 3 bases; nucleotides not matched to a gene: 11. There are 16 residues in the CDR3. The sequenced part of the CDR3 DNA is TGCGCCAGCAGCCCTCTCAGGACAGGGATGGACACTGAA. Its protein is CASSPLRTGMDTE. The entire CDR3 reads CASSPLRTGMDTEAFF.

A remark on this clone: The observed sequence ends 3 residues before the CDR3 terminus, with the missing tail filled in from the germline J gene. The rearrangement uses TRBV27 and TRBJ2-1; D is perhaps TRBD1 (6 bases). Germline CDR1 reads MNHEY; CDR2 reads SMNVEV (reference sequence). The CDR3 has 13 residues. V was clipped by 6 bases and J by 7 bases, with 13 bases between them. The DNA read from the CDR3 is TGTGCCAGCAGCACCCACAGGGTTAATGAG. It codes for CASSTHRVNE. The entire CDR3 protein is CASSTHRVNEQFF.

Turning to this clone: The read falls 3 residues short of the CDR3 end, and the missing part is taken from the germline J gene. The rearrangement joins TRBV20-1 to TRBJ1-1, with D unresolved. Germline CDR1 and CDR2: DFQATT and SNEGSKA (reference sequence). V dropped 0 bases and J dropped 3 bases, with 17 bases sitting between them. The CDR3 has 16 amino acids. The part of the CDR3 DNA that was read is TGCAGTGCTAGAGAACGAGGGCTCATCGTATACACTGAA. Amino acids: CSARERGLIVYTE. In full, the CDR3 reads CSARERGLIVYTEAFF.

About this clone itself: The read ends 3 residues shy of where the CDR3 ends; the end is completed using the germline J gene. The chain is built from TRBV10-3 and TRBJ2-4; D unclear. CDR3 length: 14 amino acids. V was trimmed by 8 bases and J by 5 bases, leaving 16 bases between them. Germline assignment: CDR1 ENHRY and CDR2 SYGVKD. CDR3 in amino acids: CAIAASNAQNIQYF. The part of the CDR3 DNA that was read is TGTGCCATCGCGGCATCCAACGCCCAAAACATT.

Of note for this clone: The read halts 3 residues ahead of the CDR3 end, with the missing end drawn from the germline J gene. The genes are TRBV4-1 and TRBJ2-1, with 9 bases lining up with TRBD2. The V gene end was trimmed by 5 bases and the J gene end by 7 bases; junction bases not matched to a gene: 9. The CDR3 extends over 15 amino acids. Germline CDR1 and CDR2: MGHRA and YSYEKL. CDR3 bases read: TGCGCCAGCAGCTCCCGGGGTAGCGGGAGTAATGAG. Translating gives CASSSRGSGSNE. The full CDR3 is CASSSRGSGSNEQFF.

The covered CDR3 bases are TGCAGTGCTCAGATAGCCCCCCAAGAGACC. This codes for CSAQIAPQET. In full, the CDR3 is CSAQIAPQETQYF. This chain joins TRBV20-1 and TRBJ2-5, with no clear D. With the read ending 3 residues before the CDR3 end, the germline J gene is used to fill in that end. V gave up 5 bases and J gave up 1 base, with 11 bases separating them. Per germline, CDR1 DFQATT and CDR2 SNEGSKA (reference sequence). The CDR3 runs 13 residues.

As regards this clone: The read ends 3 residues shy of where the CDR3 ends; the end is completed using the germline J gene. The chain has TRBV5-1 and TRBJ2-5, with 8 bases aligning to TRBD2. Germline loops: CDR1 SGHRS, CDR2 YFSETQ. The CDR3 length is 15 residues. V lost 5 bases and J lost 5; bases outside the gene matches: 11. The CDR3 loop reads CASRDSGMGMETQYF. The part of the CDR3 DNA that was read is TGCGCCAGCAGGGATAGCGGGATGGGGATGGAGACC.